These 3 T cell receptor beta chains were all obtained from the same sample, sequenced in a study of control samples from healthy donors and cancer patients (dated by TCRdb to 2018 to 2020). The library was prepared using the immunoSEQ multiplex PCR assay. Here the immuneACCESS table is served through TCRdb, limited to in-frame sequences with V and J called. Missing clones are a known gap in these copies; in checked studies unresolved V genes cover under half, and the rest lacks a known reason. Present in this sample are 140,000 or so clones, 75% to 95% of which were seen just once. Approximately 3.4% of the sample lies in the top ten. Sample: blood. These receptors originate from a man aged 30-40 years in good health.

This sequence joins TRBV14 and TRBJ2-7; a possible D gene is TRBD1 (5 bases). Trimming left V 0 bases short and J 3 bases short, with 9 bases between. CDR3 length: 14 residues. Germline V gives CDR1 SGHDN, CDR2 FVKESK. CDR3 sequence (DNA): TGTGCCAGCAGCCAAGATATGACAGTCTACGAGCAGTACTTC. It yields the protein CASSQDMTVYEQYF.

V usage is TRBV7-9 and J usage is TRBJ2-7; TRBD2 matches at 11 bases. Germline V gene data show CDR1 as SEHNR and CDR2 as FQNEAQ (reference sequence). The CDR3 spans 18 residues. Trimming took 1 base from V and 0 from J; bases not matched to a gene: 8. Written as DNA, the CDR3 is TGTGCCAGCAGCTTAGATTCTAGCGGGGGGCCCAACTCCTACGAGCAGTACTTC. Translation: CASSLDSSGGPNSYEQYF.

This CDR3 reads CASSEGTGSNQPQHF. The CDR3 coding sequence is TGCGCCAGCAGTGAGGGGACAGGGTCGAATCAGCCCCAGCATTTT. The genes are TRBV10-1 and TRBJ1-5, with 9 bases identical to TRBD1. Germline CDR1 and CDR2: WNHNN and SYGVQD (reference sequence). The V segment lost 2 bases and the J segment 4 bases; nucleotides outside the gene matches: 3. CDR3 length: 15 residues.